This TCR beta chain was captured in a study of human T cells and chemical hapten exposure. Time point reported: pre-sensitization, week 0. Indicated treatment: therapeutic diphenylcyclopropenone sensitization with weekly scalp DPC. Sample donors consisted of patients with alopecia, aged 18 to 70 years, who were suitable for DPC. In TCRdb, the RACE reads were re-called with MiXCR into one record per CDR3 protein. The table lists about 120,000 distinct CDR3 sequences, 13% of them singletons. The V and J ends lost 6 bases and 6 bases, in that order; junction bases with no gene match: 7. This CDR3 contains 15 residues. Germline loops: CDR1 SGHVS, CDR2 FNYEAQ.

The rearrangement joins TRBV7-6 to TRBJ2-1; 11 positions agree with TRBD2. This TCR came from a woman under 30 with alopecia areata. Some clones in this sample may be carry-over from other donors' samples. The input for sequencing was whole blood, taken in connection with sensitization to the hapten diphenylcyclopropenone (DPC). The DNA for the CDR3 is TGTGCCAGCAGTCTTAGCGGGGGGGCCAGCAATGAGCAGTTCTTC. Translated: CASSLSGGASNEQFF.